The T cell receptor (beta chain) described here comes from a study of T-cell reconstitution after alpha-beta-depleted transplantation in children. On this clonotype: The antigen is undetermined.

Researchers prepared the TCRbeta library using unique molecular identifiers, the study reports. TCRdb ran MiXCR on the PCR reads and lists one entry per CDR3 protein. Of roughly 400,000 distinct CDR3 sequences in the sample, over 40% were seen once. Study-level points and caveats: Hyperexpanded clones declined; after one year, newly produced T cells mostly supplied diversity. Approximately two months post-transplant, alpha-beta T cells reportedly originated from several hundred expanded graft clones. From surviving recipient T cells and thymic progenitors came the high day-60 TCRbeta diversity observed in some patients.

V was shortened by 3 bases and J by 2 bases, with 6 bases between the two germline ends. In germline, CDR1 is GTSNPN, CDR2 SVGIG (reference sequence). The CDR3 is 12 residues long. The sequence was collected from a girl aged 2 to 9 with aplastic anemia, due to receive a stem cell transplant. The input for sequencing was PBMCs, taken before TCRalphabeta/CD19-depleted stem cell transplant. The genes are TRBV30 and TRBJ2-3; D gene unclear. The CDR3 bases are TGTGCCTGGAGGTTAATCACAGATACGCAGTATTTT. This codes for CAWRLITDTQYF.